Included here is one T cell receptor beta chain sequence, with context. This sample is drawn from a study of blood T cell repertoires in COVID-19. Overall study context: Sites in the United States, Italy and Spain provided acute and convalescent COVID-19 samples. Nucleic acid was either cDNA or gDNA, and it came from T cells, B-cell-depleted T cells, or PBMCs.

Study processing details: Estimation of nucleated cell counts relied on the amplification of reference gene primers. The table came from immunoSEQ multiplex PCR; TCRdb's copy has only in-frame clones and leaves some out. That table furnishes V, J and clone size, whereas the DNA furnished D and trimming. In the table there are more than 95,000 clones, approximately 90% of which are singletons. V gave up 10 bases and J gave up 0 bases, with 17 bases separating them. The CDR3 is 15 residues long. CDR1 is SGHDT, CDR2 YYEEEE, per germline. The source of this sequence is a human donor with active COVID-19. The donor label of this sample is uncertain. The V call is TRBV5-6, the J call TRBJ2-1; the D gene is possibly TRBD2 (6 bases). The specimen was peripheral blood. In DNA form, the CDR3 reads TGTGCCGCCTGGGGGGTACCATGCTCCTACAATGAGCAGTTCTTC. It is translated as CAAWGVPCSYNEQFF.